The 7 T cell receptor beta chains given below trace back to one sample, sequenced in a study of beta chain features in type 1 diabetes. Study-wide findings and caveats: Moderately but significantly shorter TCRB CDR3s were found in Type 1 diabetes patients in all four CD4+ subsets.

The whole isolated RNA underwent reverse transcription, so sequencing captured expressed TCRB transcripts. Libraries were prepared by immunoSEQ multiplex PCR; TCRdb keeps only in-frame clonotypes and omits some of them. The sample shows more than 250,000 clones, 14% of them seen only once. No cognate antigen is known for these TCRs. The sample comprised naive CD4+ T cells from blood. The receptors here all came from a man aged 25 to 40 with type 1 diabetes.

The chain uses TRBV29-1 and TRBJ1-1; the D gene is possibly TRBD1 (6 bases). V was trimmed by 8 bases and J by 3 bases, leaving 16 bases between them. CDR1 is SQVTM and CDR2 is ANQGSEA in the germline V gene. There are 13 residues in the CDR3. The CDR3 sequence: CSTRGMSDTEAFF. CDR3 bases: TGCAGCACGAGGGGGATGTCCGACACTGAAGCTTTCTTT.

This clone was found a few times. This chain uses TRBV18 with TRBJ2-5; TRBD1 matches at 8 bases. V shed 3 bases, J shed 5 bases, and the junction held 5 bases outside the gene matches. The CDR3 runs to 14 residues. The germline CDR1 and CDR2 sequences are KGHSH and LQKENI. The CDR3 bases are TGTGCCAGCTCACCTCGACAGGGGTACGAGACCCAGTACTTC. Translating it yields CASSPRQGYETQYF.

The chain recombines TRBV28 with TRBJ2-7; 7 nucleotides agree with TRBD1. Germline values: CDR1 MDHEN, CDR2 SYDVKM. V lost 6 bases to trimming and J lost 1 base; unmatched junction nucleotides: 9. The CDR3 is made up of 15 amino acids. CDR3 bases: TGTGCCAGCAGCCCCGGACAGGTTAGATCCTACGAGCAGTACTTC. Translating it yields CASSPGQVRSYEQYF.

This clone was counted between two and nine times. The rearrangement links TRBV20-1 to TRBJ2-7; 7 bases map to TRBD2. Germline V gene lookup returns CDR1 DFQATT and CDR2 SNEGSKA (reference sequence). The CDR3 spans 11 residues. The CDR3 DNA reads TGCAGCACTAGCGTGTCCTACGAGCAGTACTTC. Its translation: CSTSVSYEQYF.

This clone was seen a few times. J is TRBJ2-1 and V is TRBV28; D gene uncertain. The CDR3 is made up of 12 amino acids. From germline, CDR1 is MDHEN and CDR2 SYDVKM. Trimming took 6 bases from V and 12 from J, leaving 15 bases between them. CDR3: CASSLNARMQFF. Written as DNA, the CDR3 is TGTGCCAGCAGCCTGAACGCGCGCATGCAGTTCTTC.

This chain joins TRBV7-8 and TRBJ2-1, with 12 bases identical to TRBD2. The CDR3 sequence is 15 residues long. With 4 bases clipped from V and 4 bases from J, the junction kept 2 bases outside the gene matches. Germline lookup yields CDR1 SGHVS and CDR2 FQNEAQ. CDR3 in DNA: TGTGCCAGCAGCTCCCTAGCGGGAGGGTACAATGAGCAGTTCTTC. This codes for CASSSLAGGYNEQFF. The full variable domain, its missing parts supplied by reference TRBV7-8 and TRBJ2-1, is GAGVSQSPRYKVAKRGQDVALRCDPISGHVSLFWYQQALGQGPEFLTYFQNEAQLDKSGLPSDRFFAERPEGSVSTLKIQRTQQEDSAVYLCASSSLAGGYNEQFFGPGTRLTVL.

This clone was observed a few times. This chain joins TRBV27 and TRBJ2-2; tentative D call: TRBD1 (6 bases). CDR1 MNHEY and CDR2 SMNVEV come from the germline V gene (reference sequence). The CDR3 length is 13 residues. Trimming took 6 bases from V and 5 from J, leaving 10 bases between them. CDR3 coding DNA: TGTGCCAGCAGGGGGGCCGGTACCGGGGAGCTGTTTTTT. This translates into CASRGAGTGELFF.